This T cell receptor (beta chain) was profiled in a study of T cell responses to AZD1222 COVID-19 vaccine. Study context: Doses given second, at about 4 or about 12 weeks, were pooled. Study results and limitations: A rise in Spike-specific TCR breadth and depth followed two AZD1222 doses. Sampling that yielded the repertoires occurred only after the peak T cell response. White British people made up most donors, females outnumbered males, and clonal diversity was possibly underestimated.

Germline lookup yields CDR1 SEHNR and CDR2 FQNEAQ (reference sequence). V lost 8 bases to trimming and J lost 1 base, with 11 bases between them. The CDR3 extends over 13 amino acids. The repertoire was sequenced with immunoSEQ multiplex PCR; TCRdb's copy has only in-frame clones and lacks some. The sample carries roughly 100,000 clones, around 92% recorded once. Worth noting for this clone: The antigen is unknown.

Here the sequenced sample was peripheral blood, taken on day 0 of AZD1222 vaccination. The rearrangement uses TRBV7-9 and TRBJ1-1; the D gene is possibly TRBD1 (5 bases). The sequence came from an adult in good health. CDR3 coding DNA: TGTGCCAGCGGTCCCGGGGGGAACACTGAAGCTTTCTTT. Translation gives CASGPGGNTEAFF.